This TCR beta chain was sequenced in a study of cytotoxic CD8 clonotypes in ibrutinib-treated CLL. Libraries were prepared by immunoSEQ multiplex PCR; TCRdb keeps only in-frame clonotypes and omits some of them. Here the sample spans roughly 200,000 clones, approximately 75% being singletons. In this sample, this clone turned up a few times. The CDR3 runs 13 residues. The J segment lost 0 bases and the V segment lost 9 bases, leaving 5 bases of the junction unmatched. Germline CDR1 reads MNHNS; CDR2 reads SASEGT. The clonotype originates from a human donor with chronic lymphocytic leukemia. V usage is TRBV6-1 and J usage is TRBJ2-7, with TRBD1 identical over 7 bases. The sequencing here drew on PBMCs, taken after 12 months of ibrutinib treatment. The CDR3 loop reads CASRQGPSYEQYF. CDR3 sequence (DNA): TGTGCCAGTAGACAGGGCCCCTCCTACGAGCAGTACTTC.